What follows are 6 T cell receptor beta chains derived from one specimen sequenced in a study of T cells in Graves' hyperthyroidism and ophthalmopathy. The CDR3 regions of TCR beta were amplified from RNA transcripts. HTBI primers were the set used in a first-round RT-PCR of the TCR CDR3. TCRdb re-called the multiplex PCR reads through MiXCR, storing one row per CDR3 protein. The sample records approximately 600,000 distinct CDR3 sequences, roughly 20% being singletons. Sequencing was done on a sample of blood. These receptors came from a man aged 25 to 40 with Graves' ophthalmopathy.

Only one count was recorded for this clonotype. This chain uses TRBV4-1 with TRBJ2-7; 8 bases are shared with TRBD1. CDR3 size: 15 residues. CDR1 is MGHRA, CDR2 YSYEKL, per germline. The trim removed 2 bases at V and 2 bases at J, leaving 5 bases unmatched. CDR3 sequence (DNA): TGCGCCAGCAGCCAACCGGGACAGGAGGCCTACGAGCAGTACTTC. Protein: CASSQPGQEAYEQYF.

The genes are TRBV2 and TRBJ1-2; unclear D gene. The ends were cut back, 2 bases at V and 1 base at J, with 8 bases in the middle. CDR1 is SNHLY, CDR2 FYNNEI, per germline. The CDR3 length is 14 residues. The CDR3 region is CASSENRVNYGYTF. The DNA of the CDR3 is TGTGCCAGCAGTGAAAATAGGGTTAACTATGGCTACACCTTC.

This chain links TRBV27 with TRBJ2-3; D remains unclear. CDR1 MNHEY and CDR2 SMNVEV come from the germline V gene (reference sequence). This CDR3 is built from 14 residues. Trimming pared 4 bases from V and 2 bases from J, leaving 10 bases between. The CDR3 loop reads CASSSSSVTDTQYF. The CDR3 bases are TGTGCCAGCAGTTCAAGTTCGGTCACAGATACGCAGTATTTT.

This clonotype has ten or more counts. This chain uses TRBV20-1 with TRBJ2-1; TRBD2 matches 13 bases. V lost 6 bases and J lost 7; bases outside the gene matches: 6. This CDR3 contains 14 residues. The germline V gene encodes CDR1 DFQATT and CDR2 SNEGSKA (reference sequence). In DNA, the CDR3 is TGCAGTGCGATGGGACTAGCGGGAAGGAATGAGCAGTTCTTC. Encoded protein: CSAMGLAGRNEQFF.

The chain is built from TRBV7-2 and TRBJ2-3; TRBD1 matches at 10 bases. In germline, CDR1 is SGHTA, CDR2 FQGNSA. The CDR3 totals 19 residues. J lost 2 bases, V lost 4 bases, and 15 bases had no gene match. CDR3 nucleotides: TGTGCCAGCAGCTCACAGTCCGGGACAGGGGCCCCTCTCACAGATACGCAGTATTTT. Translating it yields CASSSQSGTGAPLTDTQYF.

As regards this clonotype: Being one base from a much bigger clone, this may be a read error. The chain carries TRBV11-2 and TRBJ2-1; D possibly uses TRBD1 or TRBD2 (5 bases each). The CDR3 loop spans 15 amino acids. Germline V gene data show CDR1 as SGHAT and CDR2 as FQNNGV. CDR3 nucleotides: TGTGCCAGCAGCTTAGCCAGGGAGTCCTACAATGAGCAGTCCTTC. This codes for CASSLARESYNEQSF. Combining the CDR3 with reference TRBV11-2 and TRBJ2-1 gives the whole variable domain EAGVAQSPRYKIIEKRQSVAFWCNPISGHATLYWYQQILGQGPKLLIQFQNNGVVDDSQLPKDRFSAERLKGVDSTLKIQPAKLEDSAVYLCASSLARESYNEQSFGPGTRLTVL.